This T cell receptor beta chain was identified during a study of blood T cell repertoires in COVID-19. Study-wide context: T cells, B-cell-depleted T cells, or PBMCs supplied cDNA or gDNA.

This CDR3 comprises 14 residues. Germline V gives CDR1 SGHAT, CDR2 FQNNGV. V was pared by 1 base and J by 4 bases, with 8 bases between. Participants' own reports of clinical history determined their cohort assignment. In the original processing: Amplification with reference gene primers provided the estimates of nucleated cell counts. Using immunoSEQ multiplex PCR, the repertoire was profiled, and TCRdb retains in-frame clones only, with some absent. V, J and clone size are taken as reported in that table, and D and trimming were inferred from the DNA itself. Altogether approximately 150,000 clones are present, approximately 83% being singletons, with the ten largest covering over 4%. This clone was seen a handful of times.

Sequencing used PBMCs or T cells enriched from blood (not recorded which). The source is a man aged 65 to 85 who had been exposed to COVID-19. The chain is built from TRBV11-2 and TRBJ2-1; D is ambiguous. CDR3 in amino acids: CASSLGLGYNEQFF. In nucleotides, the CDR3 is TGTGCCAGCAGCTTAGGGCTAGGATACAATGAGCAGTTCTTC. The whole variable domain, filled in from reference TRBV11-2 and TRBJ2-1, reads EAGVAQSPRYKIIEKRQSVAFWCNPISGHATLYWYQQILGQGPKLLIQFQNNGVVDDSQLPKDRFSAERLKGVDSTLKIQPAKLEDSAVYLCASSLGLGYNEQFFGPGTRLTVL.